This T cell receptor (beta chain) was sequenced in a study of blood T cell repertoires in COVID-19. Clones were read by immunoSEQ multiplex PCR, and TCRdb kept only the in-frame ones, dropping some. The sample consists of under 450,000 clones, about nine tenths of them appearing once. Enrollment of patients from Seattle took place during active infection, with longitudinal follow-up. The source material was peripheral blood. This sequence originates from a woman in her fifties or sixties with COVID-19, enrolled during active disease.

DNA for the CDR3: TGTGCCAGCAGCCTAGGGACAGGGGTCGGCTATGGCTACACCTTC. Its protein product is CASSLGTGVGYGYTF. The chain joins TRBV11-1 to TRBJ1-2, with 10 bases fitting TRBD1. Per the germline V gene, CDR1 is SGHAT and CDR2 is FQDESV (reference sequence). This CDR3 is built from 15 residues. With 5 bases clipped from V and 4 bases from J, the junction kept 7 bases outside the gene matches.